This entry features one T cell receptor (beta chain) sequence. It has no known antigen specificity. The record has no base qualities; no much larger clone is one base away. V was cut back by 5 bases and J by 6 bases, leaving a gap of 11 bases between them. For CDR1 and CDR2, the germline V gene lists SQVTM and ANQGSEA. The CDR3 runs 11 residues from the cysteine to the phenylalanine. This entry keeps only the CDR3 DNA: 33 bases, framed from base 1. Collaborating institutions collected whole blood in K2EDTA tubes following their own protocols. For TCRbeta analysis, collaborator samples were shipped as frozen whole blood, as isolated PBMCs, or as DNA extracted from either sample type. TCRbeta CDR3 regions were amplified from genomic DNA by means of the immunoSEQ Assay, a bias-controlled multiplex PCR. Turning to the authors' computational methods: Nucleated cell counts per sample were estimated from amplification of reference gene primers within the assay. To quantify the absolute abundance of each unique TCRbeta CDR3 rearrangement, sequence reads were collapsed and filtered. For each sample, productive Simpson clonality was calculated as the square root of Simpson's diversity index over productive rearrangements. Sourced from immuneACCESS, this table was stored by TCRdb with only in-frame sequences that have V and J called. A share of the clones is absent; for the studies checked, an unresolved V gene accounts for under half, and the remainder has no known explanation. That table supplies the V and J calls and clone size; D and trimming were determined from the DNA. The sample includes around 91,000 clones, with around 85% observed a single time. Under 15% of the sample comes from the top ten.

The entry originates in a study of blood T cell repertoires in COVID-19 (dated by TCRdb to the early 2020s). Study-level background: The collaborator samples originated in the United States, Italy and Spain and spanned the acute and convalescent phases of COVID-19. The prospective study material was composed of cDNA or gDNA derived from T cells, B-cell-depleted T cells, or PBMCs. Deeply sampled blood TCRbeta repertoires from subjects exposed to, actively infected with, or recovered from COVID-19 were included in the dataset. The repertoires were released in a freely available public database intended as a resource for research on the immune response to SARS-CoV-2. Samples came from the ongoing ImmuneRACE study (first 160 participants) plus 1,254 subjects from 6 global collaborators. The sample metadata nearly always contained a de-identified subject ID, COVID-19 status, age in years and sex. Where available, HLA class I and class II types were taken from metadata supplied by the sample provider and were not determined by assay-based typing.

The full study reports these points: The amount of clinical and demographic metadata varied by source and participant and was provided uncurated.

The rearranged chain carries TRBV29-1 and TRBJ2-7, with the identity of the D gene unclear. The clonotype was recovered from a human donor in a cohort sampled during active COVID-19. Sequenced sample: peripheral blood. The DNA reads TGCAGCGTTCGGTCCTTAGTCGAGCAGTACTTC. This is translated as CSVRSLVEQYF.